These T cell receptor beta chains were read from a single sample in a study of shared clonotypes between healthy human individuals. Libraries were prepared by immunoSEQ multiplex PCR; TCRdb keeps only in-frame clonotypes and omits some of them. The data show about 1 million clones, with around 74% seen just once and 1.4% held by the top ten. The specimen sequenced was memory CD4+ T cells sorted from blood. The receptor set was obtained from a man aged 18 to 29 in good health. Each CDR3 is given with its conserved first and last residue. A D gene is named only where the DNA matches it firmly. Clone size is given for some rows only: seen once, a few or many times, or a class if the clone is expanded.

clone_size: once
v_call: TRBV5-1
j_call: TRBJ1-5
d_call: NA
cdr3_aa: CASSLVGRGQPQHF
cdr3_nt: TGCGCCAGCAGCTTGGTGGGGCGAGGTCAGCCCCAGCATTTT

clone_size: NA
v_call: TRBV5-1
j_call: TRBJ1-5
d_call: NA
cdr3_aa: CASSEEGQQPQHF
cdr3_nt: TGCGCCAGCAGCGAGGAGGGCCAGCAGCCCCAGCATTTT

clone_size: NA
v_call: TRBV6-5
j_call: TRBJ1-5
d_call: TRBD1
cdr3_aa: CASSADRNQPQHF
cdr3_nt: TGTGCCAGCAGTGCGGACAGGAATCAGCCCCAGCATTTT

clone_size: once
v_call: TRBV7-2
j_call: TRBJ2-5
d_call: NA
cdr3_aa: CASSLSGLQETQYF
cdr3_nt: TGTGCCAGCAGCTTATCCGGGTTGCAAGAGACCCAGTACTTC

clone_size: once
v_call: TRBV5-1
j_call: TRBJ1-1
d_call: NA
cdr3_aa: CASSLRPGGNTEAFF
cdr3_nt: TGCGCCAGCAGCTTAAGGCCCGGGGGGAACACTGAAGCTTTCTTT

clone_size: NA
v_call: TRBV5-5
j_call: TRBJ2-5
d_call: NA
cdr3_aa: CASSEAPAETQYF
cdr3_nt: TGTGCCAGCAGTGAAGCCCCGGCGGAGACCCAGTACTTC

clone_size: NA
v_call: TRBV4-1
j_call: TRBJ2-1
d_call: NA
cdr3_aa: CASSQGGLDYNEQFF
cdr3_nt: TGCGCCAGCAGCCAAGGCGGGCTAGACTACAATGAGCAGTTCTTC

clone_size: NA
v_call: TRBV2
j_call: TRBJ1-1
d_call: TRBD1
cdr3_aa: CASFRTGNVGNTEAFF
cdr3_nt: TGTGCCAGCTTTAGGACAGGGAACGTGGGGAACACTGAAGCTTTCTTT

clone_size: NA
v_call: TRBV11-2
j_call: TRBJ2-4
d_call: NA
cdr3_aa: CASSLVTGGQNIQYF
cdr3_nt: TGTGCCAGCAGCTTAGTGACCGGGGGCCAGAACATTCAGTACTTC

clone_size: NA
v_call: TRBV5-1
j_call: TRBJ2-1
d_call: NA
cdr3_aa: CASSLDGGLEQFF
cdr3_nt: TGCGCCAGCAGCTTGGATGGGGGGTTGGAACAGTTCTTC

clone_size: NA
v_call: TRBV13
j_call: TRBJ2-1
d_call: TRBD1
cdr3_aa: CASSLRPGTGYEGSYNEQFF
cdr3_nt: TGTGCCAGCAGCCTCCGTCCCGGGACAGGGTACGAAGGGTCCTACAATGAGCAGTTCTTC

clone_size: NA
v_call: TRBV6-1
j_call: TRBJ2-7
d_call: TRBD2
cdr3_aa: CASRPVGLAAIEQYF
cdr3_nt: TGTGCCAGCAGACCCGTGGGACTAGCGGCCATTGAGCAGTACTTC

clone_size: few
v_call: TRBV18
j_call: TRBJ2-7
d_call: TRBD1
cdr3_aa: CASSDGTAYEQYF
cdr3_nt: TGTGCCAGCTCAGATGGGACAGCCTACGAGCAGTACTTC

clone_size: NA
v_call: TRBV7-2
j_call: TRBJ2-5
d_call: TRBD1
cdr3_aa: CASSADRGGKETQYF
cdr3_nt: TGTGCCAGCAGCGCCGACAGGGGGGGCAAAGAGACCCAGTACTTC

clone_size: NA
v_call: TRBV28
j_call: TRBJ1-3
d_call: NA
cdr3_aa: CASSLKPGNTIYF
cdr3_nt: TGTGCCAGCAGTTTAAAACCTGGGAACACCATATATTTT

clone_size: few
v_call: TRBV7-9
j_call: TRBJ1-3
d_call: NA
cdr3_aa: CASSPPGVGNTIYF
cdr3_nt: TGTGCCAGCAGCCCCCCAGGGGTTGGAAACACCATATATTTT

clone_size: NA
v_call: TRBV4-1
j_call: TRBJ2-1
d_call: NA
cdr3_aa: CASSQGYTPYNEQFF
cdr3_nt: TGCGCCAGCAGCCAAGGGTACACACCCTACAATGAGCAGTTCTTC

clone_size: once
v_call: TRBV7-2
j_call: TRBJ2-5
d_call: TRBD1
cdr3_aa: CASSPRQGPETQYF
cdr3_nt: TGTGCCAGCAGCCCGCGACAGGGCCCGGAGACCCAGTACTTC

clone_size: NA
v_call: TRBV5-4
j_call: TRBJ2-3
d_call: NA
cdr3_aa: CASSPLAGNTDTQYF
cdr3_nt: TGTGCCAGCAGCCCTCTGGCTGGGAACACAGATACGCAGTATTTT

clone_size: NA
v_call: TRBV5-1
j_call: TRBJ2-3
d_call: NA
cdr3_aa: CASSLLGSDTQYF
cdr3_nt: TGCGCCAGCAGCTTGCTCGGTTCAGATACGCAGTATTTT

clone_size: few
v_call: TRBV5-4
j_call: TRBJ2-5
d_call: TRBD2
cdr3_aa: CASSRSSGGALSETQYF
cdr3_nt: TGTGCCAGCAGCCGTTCTAGCGGGGGGGCCCTGTCGGAGACCCAGTACTTC